The rows below give T cell receptor beta chains drawn from one sample of a study of Graves' ophthalmopathy and Graves' hyperthyroidism. One entry per CDR3 protein, called by TCRdb with MiXCR from the multiplex PCR reads. The sample lists about 550,000 distinct CDR3 sequences, 35% to 40% occurring once. Specimen: peripheral blood or thyroid tissue (not recorded which). All receptors derive from an adult man with Graves' hyperthyroidism. Both conserved end residues are part of each CDR3. Fields, in order: clone size, J gene, CDR3 length, D gene, V gene, CDR3 DNA, CDR3 protein. A D gene is named only where the DNA matches it firmly. Clone size, where shown, is once, few, many, or a class for clones that have expanded.

few,TRBJ1-4,16,TRBD1,TRBV4-1,TGCGCCAGCAGCCAACCTATGACAGGGCGATTCGAAAAACTGTTTTTT,CASSQPMTGRFEKLFF
-,TRBJ2-7,16,TRBD1,TRBV7-8,TGTGCCAGCAGCCCTAGGACAGGGGCCCGATCCAGCGAGCAGTACTTC,CASSPRTGARSSEQYF
-,TRBJ2-7,15,-,TRBV5-1,TGCGCCAGCAGCTCGGGGGCCGGGAGAGGTGACGAGCAGTACTTC,CASSSGAGRGDEQYF
-,TRBJ2-3,15,-,TRBV7-8,TGTGCCAGCAGCCCTCCAGCCAGAGGTGAATCTACGCAGTATTTT,CASSPPARGESTQYF
many,TRBJ2-7,15,TRBD2,TRBV24-1,TGTGCCACCAGTGAAGGACTAGCGGGAGTCTACGAGCAGTACTTC,CATSEGLAGVYEQYF
many,TRBJ2-2,15,TRBD1,TRBV2,TGTGCCAGCAGTGACGGGACAGGGGGTCCCGGGGAGCTGTTTTTT,CASSDGTGGPGELFF
few,TRBJ2-7,17,-,TRBV5-1,TGCGCCAGCAGCTTGTATCTATCGGGGACCACATCCTACGAGCAGTACTTC,CASSLYLSGTTSYEQYF
many,TRBJ2-7,15,-,TRBV20-1,TGCAGTGCTAGAGATCTTTCGGGAGCAGCCCACGAGCAGTACTTC,CSARDLSGAAHEQYF
-,TRBJ2-5,15,TRBD1,TRBV7-8,TGTGCCAGCAGCGTTGACGACAGGGGGGAAGAGACCCAGTACTTC,CASSVDDRGEETQYF
many,TRBJ2-7,16,-,TRBV7-9,TGTGCCAGCAGCTTTCCCACAGGGCCGAAGTCCTACGAGCAGTACTTC,CASSFPTGPKSYEQYF
many,TRBJ1-5,17,TRBD1,TRBV20-1,TGCAGTGCTAGTCTACCGGGACAGGGACTTCGCAATCAGCCCCAGCATTTT,CSASLPGQGLRNQPQHF
many,TRBJ2-2,12,-,TRBV12-3/TRBV12-4,TGTGCCAGCGGCCTTTACACCGGGGAGCTGTTTTTT,CASGLYTGELFF
many,TRBJ1-5,13,-,TRBV6-5,TGTGCCAGCAGAAACAGGAGCAATCAGCCCCAGCATTTT,CASRNRSNQPQHF
-,TRBJ1-5,15,-,TRBV7-9,TGTGCCAGCAGCGCCGTGAGAGGGAGGAATCAGCCCCAGCATTTT,CASSAVRGRNQPQHF
-,TRBJ1-1,13,-,TRBV7-8,TGTGCCAGCAGAGAGACTGTAAACACTGAAGCTTCCTTT,CASRETVNTEASF
many,TRBJ2-5,14,-,TRBV5-1,TGCGCCAGCAGCTTGGTGATAGCAAAAGAGACCCAGTACTTC,CASSLVIAKETQYF
-,TRBJ1-1,12,-,TRBV20-1,TGCAGTACCTCCAGGGGAAACACTGAAGCTTTCTTT,CSTSRGNTEAFF
-,TRBJ1-5,11,-,TRBV2,TGTGCCAGCAGTGCGACTAGGGCCCAGCATTTT,CASSATRAQHF
many,TRBJ1-1,13,-,TRBV7-2,TGTGCCAGCAGCCGGGACGGGAACACTGAAGCTTTCTTT,CASSRDGNTEAFF
many,TRBJ1-2,13,-,TRBV12-3/TRBV12-4,TGTGCCAGCAGTTTAGGACACGTCTATGGCTACACCTTC,CASSLGHVYGYTF
few,TRBJ2-5,14,-,TRBV4-1,TGCGCCAGCAGCCAAGTTGGTGGACTAGAGACCCAGTACTTC,CASSQVGGLETQYF
-,TRBJ2-3,16,-,TRBV2,TGTGCCAGCAGCTTGGGGGCGGGGGCGAACACAGATACGCAGTATTTT,CASSLGAGANTDTQYF
many,TRBJ2-7,14,-,TRBV7-9,TGTGCCAGCAGCTCAGCCGGGACTTTCGGCGAGCAGTACTTC,CASSSAGTFGEQYF
-,TRBJ2-3,13,-,TRBV9,TGTGCCAGCAGCGCCGCTTTAGACGTTACGCAGTATTTT,CASSAALDVTQYF
-,TRBJ2-2,15,-,TRBV7-9,TGTGCCAGCAGCCCTTATAGGGGGGTAACCGGGGAGCTGTTTTTT,CASSPYRGVTGELFF
few,TRBJ2-2,16,-,TRBV12-3/TRBV12-4,TGTGCCAGCAGTTACACAGGGGGGGCGAACACCGGGGAGCTGTTTTTT,CASSYTGGANTGELFF
-,TRBJ2-5,16,TRBD2,TRBV10-3,TGTGCCATCAGTGAACGGACTAGCGGAGCCACAGATACGCAGTACTTC,CAISERTSGATDTQYF
once,TRBJ2-5,14,TRBD2,TRBV15,TGTGCCACCAGCAGAGATCGGGAGGGGGAGACCCAGTACTTC,CATSRDREGETQYF
-,TRBJ2-1,13,TRBD2,TRBV7-9,TGTGCCAGCAGCTTCGGTGGGGGGGATGAGCAGTTCTTC,CASSFGGGDEQFF
many,TRBJ1-2,13,-,TRBV4-1,TGCGCCAGCAGCCTAGGACTGAAAGATGGCTACACCTTC,CASSLGLKDGYTF
many,TRBJ1-1,13,-,TRBV20-1,TGCAGTGCTATGCGGGGCATGGGCACTGAAGCTTTCTTT,CSAMRGMGTEAFF
many,TRBJ1-1,16,TRBD1,TRBV7-2,TGTGCCAGCAGCCCTGCTGCAGGGGGCTTGGGAACTGAAGCTTTCTTT,CASSPAAGGLGTEAFF
-,TRBJ2-5,11,-,TRBV29-1,TGCAGCTTAACACAGCAAGAGACCCAGTACTTC,CSLTQQETQYF
-,TRBJ1-6,14,-,TRBV20-1,TGCAGTGCTAGTGGGCCAGGGTATAATTCACCCCTCCACTTT,CSASGPGYNSPLHF
-,TRBJ1-5,14,-,TRBV12-3/TRBV12-4,TGTGCCAGCAGCAGAGTAGCTCTTTGGGAGACCCAGCATTTT,CASSRVALWETQHF
many,TRBJ2-5,12,-,TRBV19,TGTGCCAGTAGTATAAAGGGGGAGACCCAGTACTTC,CASSIKGETQYF
many,TRBJ1-2,11,-,TRBV12-3/TRBV12-4,TGTGCCAGCAGAACAGCTTATGGCTACACCTTC,CASRTAYGYTF
few,TRBJ2-5,15,TRBD1,TRBV18,TGTGCCAGCTCGCTAACAGGGGTGGGCCAAGAGACCCAGTACTTC,CASSLTGVGQETQYF
many,TRBJ1-3,14,-,TRBV6-5,TGTGCCAGCAGTGAAGTTATCAGGGAAAACACCATATATTTT,CASSEVIRENTIYF
few,TRBJ2-7,17,-,TRBV4-1,TGCGCCAGCAGCCAAGGCCCAGGGCAGGGGTACTCCTACGAGCAGTACTTC,CASSQGPGQGYSYEQYF
many,TRBJ1-1,13,TRBD1,TRBV7-8,TGTGCCAGCACGGGGGACAGGAACACTGAAGCTTTCTTT,CASTGDRNTEAFF
many,TRBJ1-2,16,-,TRBV4-2,TGTGCCAGCAGCCAAGAAGTGAACAGGATGGTCTATGGCTACACCTTC,CASSQEVNRMVYGYTF
few,TRBJ1-5,14,-,TRBV7-8,TGTGCCAGCAGCGAATGGACAGAGAATCAGCCCCAGCATTTT,CASSEWTENQPQHF
-,TRBJ2-1,12,-,TRBV7-2,TGTGCCAGCAGCCTTGATGCCAATGAGCAGTTCTTC,CASSLDANEQFF
-,TRBJ2-3,12,-,TRBV9,TGTGCCAGCAGGGGAATAAGTGATACGCAGTATTTT,CASRGISDTQYF
many,TRBJ2-2,15,-,TRBV7-8,TGTGCCAGCAGCCTAATCAGGGCGAACACCGGGGAGCTGTTTTTT,CASSLIRANTGELFF
many,TRBJ2-5,16,TRBD2,TRBV7-8,TGTGCCAGCAGCTCCCCCATAGCGGGAGGGCCAGAGACCCAGTACTTC,CASSSPIAGGPETQYF
-,TRBJ1-1,12,-,TRBV29-1,TGCAGCGACGGACACCGGAACACTGAAGCTTTCTTT,CSDGHRNTEAFF
many,TRBJ2-5,14,TRBD2,TRBV11-3,TGTGCCAGCAGCTCGTTAGCGGGCCAAGAGACCCAGTACTTC,CASSSLAGQETQYF
-,TRBJ2-7,15,-,TRBV7-9,TGTGCCAGCTCGAAGGACACTGGACGGAGCTACGAGCAGTACTTC,CASSKDTGRSYEQYF
many,TRBJ2-7,12,-,TRBV6-1,TGTGCCAGCAGTGACACGTACTACGAGCAGTACTTC,CASSDTYYEQYF
many,TRBJ2-2,13,-,TRBV7-2,TGTGCCAGCAGACGAGGGAACACCGGGGAGCTGTTTTTT,CASRRGNTGELFF
few,TRBJ2-2,15,-,TRBV6-1,TGTGCCAGCAGAGCCGGGACAAGGAACACCGGGGAGCTGTTTTTT,CASRAGTRNTGELFF
many,TRBJ1-2,15,TRBD1,TRBV7-8,TGTGCCAGCAGCTTAGGCCCCGGGACAGGGTATGGCTACACCTTC,CASSLGPGTGYGYTF
-,TRBJ2-5,16,-,TRBV7-9,TGTGCCAGCAGCCATTTGGGTAGGGGATCTCAAGAGACCCAGTACTTC,CASSHLGRGSQETQYF